Sequencing of this TCR beta chain was carried out in a study of blood T cell repertoires in COVID-19. Overall study: The origin of the acute and convalescent COVID-19 samples was the United States, Italy and Spain.

V was cut by 5 bases and J by 10 bases, with 12 bases left in between. This CDR3 contains 13 residues. The germline V gene has CDR1 SGHTA and CDR2 FQGNSA. Profiled with immunoSEQ multiplex PCR; TCRdb holds only in-frame clones, not every one. The sample consists of roughly 230,000 clones, 85% of them appearing once. The sample holds a few counts of this clone. The sequence was collected from a woman in her fifties or sixties who had been exposed to COVID-19. The specimen was PBMCs or T cells enriched from blood (not recorded which). The chain couples TRBV7-2 to TRBJ1-6; the D is unclear. CDR3 loop: CASSPSPGSPLHF. The CDR3 bases are TGTGCCAGCAGCCCCTCCCCCGGGTCACCCCTCCACTTT. The whole variable domain, remainder taken from reference TRBV7-2 and TRBJ1-6, is GAGVSQSPSNKVTEKGKDVELRCDPISGHTALYWYRQSLGQGLEFLIYFQGNSAPDKSGLPSDRFSAERTGGSVSTLTIQRTQQEDSAVYLCASSPSPGSPLHFGNGTRLTVT.